The next 9 T cell receptor beta chains were all read from a single sample in a study of Tregs in tolerant kidney transplant recipients. Profiling relied on immunoSEQ multiplex PCR, and the TCRdb table lists in-frame clones only, not all of them. The table for this sample gives roughly 48,000 clones. The material sequenced was CD4+ T cells from blood, taken before the transplant. Receptor source: a human donor who received a combined kidney and bone marrow transplant.

In regard to this clone: The read comes to an end 3 residues before the CDR3 does, leaving the germline J gene to fill in the end. This sequence joins TRBV6-2 or TRBV6-3 and TRBJ2-3; 10 bases are a match to TRBD1. The CDR3 has 14 residues. Germline values: CDR1 MNHEY, CDR2 SVGEGT. V lost 7 bases to trimming and J lost 4 bases; unmatched junction nucleotides: 5. The CDR3 DNA, read in part, is TGTGCCAGCACCAAGACAGGGGGCCCAGATACG. It specifies CASTKTGGPDT. The whole CDR3 region reads CASTKTGGPDTQYF.

As concerns this clone: The read ends 3 residues shy of where the CDR3 ends; the end is completed using the germline J gene. The gene calls are TRBV2 and TRBJ2-5; D possibly corresponds to TRBD2 (6 bases). V was cut by 3 bases and J by 3 bases, with 17 bases left in between. CDR1 is SNHLY and CDR2 is FYNNEI in the germline V gene. The CDR3 totals 16 residues. The CDR3 protein is CASSEMRGPPEETQYF. Partial CDR3 DNA: TGTGCCAGCAGTGAGATGCGGGGCCCCCCCGAAGAGACC.

As for this clone: The sequence runs out 3 residues before the end of the CDR3; the remainder is reconstructed from the germline J gene. The gene calls are TRBV5-1 and TRBJ1-6; 9 bases align to TRBD1. The CDR3 is 14 amino acids. Per the germline V gene, CDR1 is SGHRS and CDR2 is YFSETQ. J was trimmed by 5 bases and V by 5 bases; bases with no gene match: 2. The DNA read from the CDR3 is TGCGCCAGCAGACGGACAGGGGATAATTCACCC. Its translation: CASRRTGDNSP. The full-length CDR3 reads as CASRRTGDNSPLHF.

A word on this clone: Read coverage stops 3 residues before the CDR3 terminus; the germline J gene supplies the remainder. The V gene is TRBV2, the J gene TRBJ2-1; D is possibly TRBD2 (5 bases). V gave up 6 bases and J gave up 8 bases, with 20 bases separating them. This CDR3 has 15 residues. Germline V gene data show CDR1 as SNHLY and CDR2 as FYNNEI. CDR3 sequence reads: CASSSLAPGYDEQFF. Partial CDR3 DNA: TGTGCCAGCAGCAGTCTAGCCCCTGGTTACGATGAG.

In regard to this clone: The read ends 3 residues early relative to the CDR3; the germline J gene fills the gap. This chain links TRBV7-2 with TRBJ1-4; D possibly corresponds to TRBD1 (5 bases). This CDR3 is built from 14 residues. V lost 5 bases, J lost 8 bases, and 15 bases lay in between. The germline V gene has CDR1 SGHTA and CDR2 FQGNSA. The part of the CDR3 DNA that was read is TGTGCCAGCAGCGCGTGGCAGGGAGGGGAAAAA. This translates into CASSAWQGGEK. The CDR3 in full is CASSAWQGGEKLFF.

On this clone itself: The read finishes 3 residues shy of the CDR3 end, and the germline J gene is used to complete it. The chain joins TRBV6-2 or TRBV6-3 to TRBJ2-3; TRBD2 matches 10 bases. Germline V gene sequence: CDR1 MNHEY, CDR2 SVGEGT. This CDR3 contains 15 residues. Trimming cost V 6 bases and J 5 bases; bases outside gene matches: 8. CDR3 in amino acids: CASRKTSGWGDTQYF. Incomplete CDR3 DNA: TGTGCCAGCAGGAAGACTAGCGGGTGGGGAGATACG.

CDR3 protein: CASSRGQGINYGYTF. The sequenced CDR3 bases are TGTGCCAGTAGTAGGGGACAGGGAATCAACTATGGC. V and J are TRBV19 and TRBJ1-2; 9 nucleotides line up with TRBD1. The sequence runs out 3 residues before the end of the CDR3; the remainder is reconstructed from the germline J gene. The ends lost 4 bases at V and 2 bases at J; junction bases unmatched: 5. Germline CDR1 and CDR2: LNHDA and SQIVND (reference sequence). The CDR3 is made up of 15 amino acids.

With regard to this clone: The read stops 3 residues short of the end of the CDR3; the missing end is completed from the germline J gene. The V call is TRBV5-5, the J call TRBJ2-7, with 11 positions matching TRBD2. Germline CDR1 reads SGHKS; CDR2 reads YYEKEE (reference sequence). The CDR3 is made up of 15 amino acids. The V segment lost 2 bases and the J segment 4 bases; nucleotides outside the gene matches: 5. Incomplete CDR3 DNA: TGTGCCAGCAGCTTACTAGCGGGAGTGACGTACGAG. Amino acids: CASSLLAGVTYE. The entire CDR3 is CASSLLAGVTYEQYF.

Comments on this clone: The sequence runs out 3 residues before the end of the CDR3; the remainder is reconstructed from the germline J gene. The chain recombines TRBV7-2 with TRBJ2-3, with D perhaps matching TRBD2 (5 bases). Germline V lookup: CDR1 SGHTA, CDR2 FQGNSA. V dropped 3 bases and J dropped 0 bases, with 7 bases sitting between them. The CDR3 spans 14 residues. The CDR3 region is CASSFRTSTDTQYF. The covered CDR3 bases are TGTGCCAGCAGCTTCAGGACTAGCACAGATACG.